The source of this T cell receptor (beta chain) is a study of shared clonotypes between healthy human individuals. CDR3 length: 15 amino acids. CDR1 SEHNR and CDR2 FQNEAQ come from the germline V gene (reference sequence). With 5 bases removed from V and 6 bases from J, the gap between germline ends came to 19 bases. The data were produced by immunoSEQ multiplex PCR, yet TCRdb's version contains in-frame clones alone and is incomplete. The table records about 820,000 clones, almost 95% of them present only once. Naive CD8 isolation took CD45RO-negative cells positively selected for CCR7 and excluded terminally differentiated effector memory CD45RA+ cells.

Sequenced material: naive CD8+ T cells sorted from blood. This TCR was recovered from a man aged 25-45 years in good health. The chain links TRBV7-9 to TRBJ1-2, with D possibly TRBD1 on 5 matching bases. In DNA form, the CDR3 reads TGTGCCAGCAGCCAAGCGGCCCAGGGCAGACATGGCTACACCTTC. It codes for CASSQAAQGRHGYTF.